The T cell receptor (beta chain) described here comes from a study of blood T cell repertoires in COVID-19. Background on the study: Acute and convalescent COVID-19 specimens originated in the United States, Italy and Spain. Sample material is recorded as cDNA or gDNA derived from T cells, B-cell-depleted T cells, or PBMCs.

Authors' analysis steps: Amplifying reference gene primers gave estimates of nucleated cell counts. TCRdb's copy holds only in-frame clones and misses some; the assay was immunoSEQ multiplex PCR. D and trimming were read from the DNA, whereas the V and J calls and clone size are those reported in that table. This repertoire shows approximately 400,000 clones, around 88% found once; its top ten account for around an eighth. Seattle researchers signed up patients amid active infection and tracked them longitudinally. Germline-derived CDR1 and CDR2 are SGHRS and YFSETQ. The junction had 12 bases not matched to a gene; V was cut back by 4 bases and J by 0 bases. The CDR3 is 17 residues long.

The receptor was isolated from a woman aged 45-59 years with COVID-19, enrolled during active disease. Sequencing was done on a sample of peripheral blood. This chain joins TRBV5-1 and TRBJ1-1, with TRBD1 identical over 7 bases. The CDR3 here is CASSVLPAGGMNTEAFF. The CDR3 nucleotides read TGCGCCAGCAGCGTCCTCCCCGCAGGGGGGATGAACACTGAAGCTTTCTTT.